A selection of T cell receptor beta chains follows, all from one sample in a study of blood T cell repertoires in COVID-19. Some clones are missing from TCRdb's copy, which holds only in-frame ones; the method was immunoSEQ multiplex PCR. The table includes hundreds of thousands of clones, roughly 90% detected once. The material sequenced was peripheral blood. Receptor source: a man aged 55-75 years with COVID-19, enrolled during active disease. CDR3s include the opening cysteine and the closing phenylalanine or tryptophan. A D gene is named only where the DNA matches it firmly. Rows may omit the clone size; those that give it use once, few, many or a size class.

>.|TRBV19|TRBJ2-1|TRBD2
CASSGTSGGEQFF
TGTGCCAGTAGTGGGACTAGCGGGGGGGAGCAGTTCTTC
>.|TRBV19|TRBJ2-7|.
CASSALDRLYEQYF
TGTGCCAGTAGTGCCTTGGACAGATTATACGAGCAGTACTTC
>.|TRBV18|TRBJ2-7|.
CASSPYGDYEQYF
TGTGCCAGCTCACCATACGGGGATTACGAGCAGTACTTC
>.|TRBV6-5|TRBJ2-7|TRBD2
CASSYGGGTLNEQYF
TGTGCCAGCAGTTACGGGGGGGGGACCCTCAACGAGCAGTACTTC
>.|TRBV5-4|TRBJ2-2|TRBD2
CASSQGTSGRAAGELFF
TGTGCCAGCAGCCAAGGGACTAGCGGGAGGGCTGCCGGGGAGCTGTTTTTT
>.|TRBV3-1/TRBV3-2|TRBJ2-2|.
CASSQKGANTGELFF
TGTGCCAGCAGCCAGAAGGGGGCGAACACCGGGGAGCTGTTTTTT
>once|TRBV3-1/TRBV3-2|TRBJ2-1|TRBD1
CASSQKGQGAGEQFF
TGTGCCAGCAGCCAGAAAGGACAGGGGGCTGGTGAGCAGTTCTTC
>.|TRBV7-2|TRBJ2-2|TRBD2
CASSLTGLAINTGELFF
TGTGCCAGCAGCTTAACGGGACTAGCGATAAACACCGGGGAGCTGTTTTTT
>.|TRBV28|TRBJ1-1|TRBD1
CASRGTGTGDAEAFF
TGTGCCAGCAGGGGGACCGGGACAGGGGACGCTGAAGCTTTCTTT
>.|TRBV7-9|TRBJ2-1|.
CASSSGRNHEQFF
TGTGCCAGCAGCTCGGGTCGCAACCATGAGCAGTTCTTC
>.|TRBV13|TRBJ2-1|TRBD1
CASSLGQGAYNEQFF
TGTGCCAGCAGCCTGGGACAGGGCGCCTACAATGAGCAGTTCTTC
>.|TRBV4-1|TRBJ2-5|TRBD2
CASSQDWREGRGKETQYF
TGCGCCAGCAGCCAAGATTGGCGGGAGGGCCGGGGGAAAGAGACCCAGTACTTC
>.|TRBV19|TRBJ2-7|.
CASSPQGSYEQYF
TGTGCCAGTAGTCCCCAGGGTTCCTACGAGCAGTACTTC
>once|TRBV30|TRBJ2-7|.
CAWTLGAGRSYEQYF
TGTGCCTGGACCCTGGGGGCGGGCCGTTCCTACGAGCAGTACTTC
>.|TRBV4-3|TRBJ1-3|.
CASSQDFQGNTIYF
TGCGCCAGCAGCCAAGATTTCCAGGGAAACACCATATATTTT
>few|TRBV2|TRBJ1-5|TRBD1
CASSGDSRSNQPQHF
TGTGCCAGCAGTGGGGACAGCCGTAGCAATCAGCCCCAGCATTTT
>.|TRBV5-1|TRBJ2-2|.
CASSLGQARNTGELFF
TGCGCCAGCAGCTTGGGACAGGCCCGGAACACCGGGGAGCTGTTTTTT
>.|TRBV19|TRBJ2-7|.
CASQAKGGPYEQYF
TGTGCCAGCCAGGCGAAAGGAGGGCCCTACGAGCAGTACTTC
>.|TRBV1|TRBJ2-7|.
CTSSQELSRKQYF
TGCACCAGCAGCCAAGAGCTTAGCCGGAAGCAGTACTTC
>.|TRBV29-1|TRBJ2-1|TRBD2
CSGETSGRIGNEQFF
TGCAGCGGTGAGACTAGCGGGAGGATTGGGAATGAGCAGTTCTTC
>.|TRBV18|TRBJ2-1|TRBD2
CASSPSGELSYNEQFF
TGTGCCAGCTCACCTAGCGGGGAACTCTCCTACAATGAGCAGTTCTTC
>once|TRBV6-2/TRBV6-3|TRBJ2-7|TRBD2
CASSYSTSGRAQYF
TGTGCCAGCAGTTACTCGACTAGCGGGAGGGCCCAATACTTC
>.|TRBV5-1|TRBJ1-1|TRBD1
CASRTPGGNTEAFF
TGCGCCAGCAGGACCCCAGGGGGGAACACTGAAGCTTTCTTT
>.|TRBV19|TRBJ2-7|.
CASSARGSEQYF
TGTGCCAGTAGCGCCCGAGGATCGGAGCAGTACTTC
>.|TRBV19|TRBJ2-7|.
CATRVQDMRGYEQYF
TGTGCCACCAGGGTCCAAGACATGCGGGGCTACGAGCAGTACTTC
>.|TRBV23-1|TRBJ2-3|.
CASSRGRGDTQYF
TGCGCCAGCAGTAGGGGGAGGGGGGATACGCAGTATTTT
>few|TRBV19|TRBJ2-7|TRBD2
CASSLLAGGGYEQYF
TGTGCCAGTAGTCTGTTAGCGGGAGGAGGATACGAGCAGTACTTC
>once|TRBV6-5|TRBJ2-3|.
CASSYSRTSTDTQYF
TGTGCCAGCAGTTACTCGAGGACTAGCACAGATACGCAGTATTTT
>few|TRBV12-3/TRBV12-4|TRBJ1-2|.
CASSLGRSYGYTF
TGTGCCAGCAGTTTAGGGCGGAGCTATGGCTACACCTTC
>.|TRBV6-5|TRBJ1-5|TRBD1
CASKMTGGEGQPQHF
TGTGCCAGCAAGATGACAGGGGGAGAGGGACAGCCCCAGCATTTT
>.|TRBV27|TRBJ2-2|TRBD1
CASSLSPPRQGAHRPLNTGELFF
TGTGCCAGCAGTTTATCTCCCCCGCGACAGGGGGCTCACCGACCTCTCAACACCGGGGAGCTGTTTTTT
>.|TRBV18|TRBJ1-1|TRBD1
CASSPGQGRNTEAFF
TGTGCCAGCTCACCCGGACAGGGCCGGAACACTGAAGCTTTCTTT
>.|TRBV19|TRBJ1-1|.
CASSIRVGGLNTEAFF
TGTGCCAGTAGTATCCGGGTGGGAGGGTTGAACACTGAAGCTTTCTTT
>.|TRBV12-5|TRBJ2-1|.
CASGTGNSAYLQNEQFF
TGTGCTAGTGGGACGGGGAACTCAGCCTATCTGCAGAATGAGCAGTTCTTC
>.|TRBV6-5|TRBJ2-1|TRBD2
CASKRLAGSEQFF
TGTGCCAGCAAGAGACTAGCGGGATCTGAGCAGTTCTTC
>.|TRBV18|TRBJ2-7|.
CASSPPGVNEQYF
TGTGCCAGCTCACCACCGGGAGTTAACGAGCAGTACTTC
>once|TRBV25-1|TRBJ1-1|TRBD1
CASTGDRGQNTEAFF
TGTGCCAGCACTGGGGACAGGGGGCAGAACACTGAAGCTTTCTTT
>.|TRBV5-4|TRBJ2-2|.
CASTSQGPTGELFF
TGTGCCAGCACCAGTCAGGGGCCCACCGGGGAGCTGTTTTTT
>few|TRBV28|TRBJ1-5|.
CAVSQIQPQHF
TGTGCAGTTTCTCAGATTCAGCCCCAGCATTTT
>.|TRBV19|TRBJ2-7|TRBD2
CASSLAGVHEQYF
TGTGCCAGTAGCCTAGCGGGAGTACACGAGCAGTACTTC
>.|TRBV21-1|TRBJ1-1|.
CASSKEGAGREAFF
TGTGCCAGCAGCAAAGAGGGAGCAGGACGGGAAGCTTTCTTT
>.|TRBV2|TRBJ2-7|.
CASSETQYRYEQYF
TGTGCCAGCAGTGAAACGCAGTACCGCTACGAGCAGTACTTC
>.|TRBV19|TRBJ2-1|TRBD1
CASSKGQGQSLRLFF
TGTGCCAGTAGTAAGGGACAGGGGCAATCTCTGAGGTTGTTCTTC
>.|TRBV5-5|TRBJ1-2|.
CASSLAGAREYGYTF
TGTGCCAGCAGCTTGGCAGGGGCGAGGGAATATGGCTACACCTTC
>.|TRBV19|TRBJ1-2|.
CASSIGLSTGGYGYTF
TGTGCCAGTAGTATCGGGCTCTCCACAGGTGGCTATGGCTACACCTTC
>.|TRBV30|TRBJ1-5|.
CAWSVRVSNQPQHF
TGTGCCTGGAGTGTACGCGTTAGCAATCAGCCCCAGCATTTT
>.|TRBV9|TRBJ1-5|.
CASSVGGSNQPQHF
TGTGCCAGCAGCGTGGGGGGTAGCAATCAGCCCCAGCATTTT
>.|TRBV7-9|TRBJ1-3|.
CASSLMSNSGNTIYF
TGTGCCAGCAGCTTAATGTCTAACTCTGGAAACACCATATATTTT
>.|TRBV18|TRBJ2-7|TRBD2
CASSPRTSGRRYEQYF
TGTGCCAGCTCACCCCGGACTAGCGGGAGGAGGTACGAGCAGTACTTC